This paragraph reports one T cell receptor beta chain. The antigen is not known. This record belongs to a study of T cell responses to AZD1222 COVID-19 vaccine. V lost 2 bases and J 3 bases, leaving 8 bases between the germline ends. The CDR3 consists of 13 residues. From germline, CDR1 is SGHKS and CDR2 YYEKEE (reference sequence). Study results and caveats: Donors in the cohort were predominantly white British and more often female, and clonal diversity was possibly underestimated. Baseline seropositivity occurred in only a handful of AZD1222 recipients. The CD4 TCRs associated with vaccination extended across spike and predominated at 160-218 and 743-854.

Clones were read by immunoSEQ multiplex PCR, and TCRdb kept only the in-frame ones, dropping some. Of about 200,000 clones listed, 85% to 95% are singletons. The gene calls are TRBV5-5 and TRBJ1-1, with a possible D match to TRBD1 (6 bases). This clonotype was sampled from an adult who received the MenACWY meningococcal vaccine as a control. The sample consisted of peripheral blood, taken 28 days after the second dose of the MenACWY control vaccine. This chain's CDR3 is CASSFKGDTEAFF. DNA of the CDR3: TGTGCCAGCAGCTTTAAGGGGGACACTGAAGCTTTCTTT.